Listed below are T cell receptor beta chains from one sample, sequenced in a study of blood T cell repertoires in COVID-19. The data were produced by immunoSEQ multiplex PCR, yet TCRdb's version contains in-frame clones alone and is incomplete. The sample lists roughly 150,000 clones; approximately 91% were seen once. Source material: peripheral blood. These receptors were collected from a young man with acute or convalescent COVID-19. CDR3s leave out the opening cysteine and the closing phenylalanine or tryptophan.

>TRBJ2-7|TRBV30
AWSGLGTGGSYEQY
>TRBJ2-1|TRBV24-1
ATSLLEQTEQF
>TRBJ1-2|TRBV12-3/TRBV12-4
ASTQGHYGYT
>TRBJ2-1|TRBV11-3
ASSLSGGISYNEQF
>TRBJ1-1|TRBV30
AWSEGLTYTAF
>TRBJ2-2|TRBV5-5
ASSSGGLNTGELF
>TRBJ1-2|TRBV24-1
ATSGGQGGYGYT
>TRBJ1-5|TRBV19
ASSWDRGFDQPQH
>TRBJ1-5|TRBV19
ASSITQGASNQPQH
>TRBJ2-7|TRBV5-1
ASSLGRTTYEQY
>TRBJ1-1|TRBV7-9
ASSLVAGAGNTEAF
>TRBJ2-3|TRBV3-1/TRBV3-2
ASSQDRVPGQGV
>TRBJ1-1|TRBV6-5
ASSYSWDTTEAF
>TRBJ1-5|TRBV19
ASSTLGTANQPQH
>TRBJ2-1|TRBV3-1/TRBV3-2
ASSTQESNEQF
>TRBJ1-2|TRBV18
ASSPPFGQGGSYGYT
>TRBJ2-2|TRBV24-1
ATSDLTRGGSNTGELF
>TRBJ1-6|TRBV5-5
ASSLALGGPGDSPLH
>TRBJ2-1|TRBV4-2
ASSLFGEENEQF
>TRBJ1-3|TRBV6-2/TRBV6-3
ASSPREASGNTIY
>TRBJ1-1|TRBV6-7
ASSYIRGMNTEAF
>TRBJ2-7|TRBV10-2
ASSDNGQGSYEQY
>TRBJ2-3|TRBV20-1
SASNAGKSTDTQY
>TRBJ1-2|TRBV5-5
ASSLAPGQEAYGYT
>TRBJ1-1|TRBV6-5
ASELTTGPNTEAF
>TRBJ1-1|TRBV6-1
ASSEAKPGRSAEAF
>TRBJ1-1|TRBV6-5
ASTFGTGGGTEAF
>TRBJ1-5|TRBV6-1
ASSEARNQPQH
>TRBJ1-5|TRBV6-5
ASRRQGLNQPQH
>TRBJ2-3|TRBV6-1
ASSETSGIGTQY
>TRBJ2-7|TRBV10-3
AIRNSSYEQY
>TRBJ1-5|TRBV4-1
ASSPIAGTQH
>TRBJ1-4|TRBV5-1
ASSLDVGVNEKLF
>TRBJ1-5|TRBV19
ASTTGQINQPQH
>TRBJ2-7|TRBV7-2
ASSLRTGDEQY
>TRBJ2-1|TRBV20-1
SARTDNEQF
>TRBJ2-1|TRBV24-1
ATSDETSGGSNEQF
>TRBJ2-7|TRBV11-2
ASSSLGQGWYEQY
>TRBJ1-5|TRBV30
AWSGGVGDQPQH
>TRBJ2-5|TRBV7-9
ASSRDRGETQY
>TRBJ1-3|TRBV3-1/TRBV3-2
ASSRRDSALYSGNTIY
>TRBJ2-2|TRBV5-4
ATVDRANTGELF
>TRBJ2-1|TRBV6-5
ALTARGYYNEQF
>TRBJ1-6|TRBV19
ASSMVAGDNSPLH
>TRBJ2-6|TRBV5-1
ASSGTLSGANVLT
>TRBJ2-2|TRBV5-4
ASSLGGGQSGELF
>TRBJ1-1|TRBV10-2
ASSENRMNTEAF
>TRBJ1-1|TRBV5-5
VSRGGTKGTEAF
>TRBJ1-1|TRBV5-5
ASSLTGEAF
>TRBJ2-1|TRBV5-5
ASSLSGSVVSYNEQF
>TRBJ2-1|TRBV14
ASSQDVGASYNEQF
>TRBJ1-1|TRBV11-2
ASSLDQERNTEAF